This T cell receptor beta chain was identified in a study of blood T cell repertoires in COVID-19. The overall study: Acute and convalescent COVID-19 samples came from the United States, Italy and Spain.

Germline CDR1 reads KGHSH; CDR2 reads LQKENI. There are 13 residues in the CDR3. Trimming removed 6 bases from V and 4 bases from J, with 12 bases in between. The table came from immunoSEQ multiplex PCR; TCRdb's copy has only in-frame clones and leaves some out. Among approximately 530,000 clones, 70% to 90% were seen once, and the ten largest hold less than 9%. The specimen was peripheral blood. V gene TRBV18 combines with J gene TRBJ2-5; D is ambiguous. The receptor comes from a woman in her 50s with COVID-19, enrolled during active disease. For the CDR3, the DNA is TGTGCCAGCTCCCCCCTAAGAGGAGAGACCCAGTACTTC. Protein product: CASSPLRGETQYF.